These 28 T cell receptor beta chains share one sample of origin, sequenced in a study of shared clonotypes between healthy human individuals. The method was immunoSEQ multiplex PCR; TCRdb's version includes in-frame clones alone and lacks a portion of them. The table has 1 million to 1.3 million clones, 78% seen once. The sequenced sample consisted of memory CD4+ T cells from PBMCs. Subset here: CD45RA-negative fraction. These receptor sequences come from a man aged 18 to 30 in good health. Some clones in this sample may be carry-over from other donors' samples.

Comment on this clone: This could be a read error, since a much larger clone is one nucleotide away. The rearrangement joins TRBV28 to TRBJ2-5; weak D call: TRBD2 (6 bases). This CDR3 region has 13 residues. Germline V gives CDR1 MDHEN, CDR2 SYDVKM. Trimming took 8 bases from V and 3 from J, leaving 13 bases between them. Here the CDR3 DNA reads TGTGCCAGCGGTCCGTGGGGGGAAGAGACCCAGTACTTC. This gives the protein CASGPWGEETQYF. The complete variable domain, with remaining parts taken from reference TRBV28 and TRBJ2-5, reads DVKVTQSSRYLVKRTGEKVFLECVQDMDHENMFWYRQDPGLGLRLIYFSYDVKMKEKGDIPEGYSVSREKKERFSLILESASTNQTSMYLCASGPWGEETQYFGPGTRLLVL.

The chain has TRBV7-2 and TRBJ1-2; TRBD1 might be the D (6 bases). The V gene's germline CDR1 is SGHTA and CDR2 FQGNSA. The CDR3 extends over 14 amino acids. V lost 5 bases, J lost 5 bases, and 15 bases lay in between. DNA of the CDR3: TGTGCCAGCAGCACCTTCACAGGGCAATATGGCTACACCTTC. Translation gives CASSTFTGQYGYTF.

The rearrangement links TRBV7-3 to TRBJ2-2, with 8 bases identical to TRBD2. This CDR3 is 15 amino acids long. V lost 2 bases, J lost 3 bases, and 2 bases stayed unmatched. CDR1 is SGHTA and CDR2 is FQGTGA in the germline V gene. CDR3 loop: CASSLGLAYTGELFF. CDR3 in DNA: TGTGCCAGCAGCTTAGGACTAGCATACACCGGGGAGCTGTTTTTT.

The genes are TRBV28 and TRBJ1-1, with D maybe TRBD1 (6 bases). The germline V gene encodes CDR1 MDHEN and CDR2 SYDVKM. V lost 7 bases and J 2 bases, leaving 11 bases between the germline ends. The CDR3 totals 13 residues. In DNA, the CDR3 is TGTGCCAGCACCCCAGGGGTTAACACTGAAGCTTTCTTT. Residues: CASTPGVNTEAFF.

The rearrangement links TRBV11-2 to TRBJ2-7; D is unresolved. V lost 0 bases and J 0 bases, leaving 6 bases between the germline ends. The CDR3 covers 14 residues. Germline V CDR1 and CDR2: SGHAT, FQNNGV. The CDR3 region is CASSLDLGSYEQYF. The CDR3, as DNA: TGTGCCAGCAGCTTAGATCTGGGCTCCTACGAGCAGTACTTC.

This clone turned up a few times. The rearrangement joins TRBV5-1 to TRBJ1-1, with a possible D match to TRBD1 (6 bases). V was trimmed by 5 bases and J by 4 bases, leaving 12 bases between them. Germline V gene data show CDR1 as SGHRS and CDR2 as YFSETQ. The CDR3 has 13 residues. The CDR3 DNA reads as TGCGCCAGCAGGCGGGGGCGGAGCACTGAAGCTTTCTTT. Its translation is CASRRGRSTEAFF.

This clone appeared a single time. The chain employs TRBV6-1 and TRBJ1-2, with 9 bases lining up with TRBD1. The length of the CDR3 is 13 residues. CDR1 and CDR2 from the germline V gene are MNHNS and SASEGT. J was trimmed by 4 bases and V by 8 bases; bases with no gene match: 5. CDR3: CASVRGQGYGYTF. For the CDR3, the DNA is TGTGCCAGCGTTCGGGGACAGGGCTATGGCTACACCTTC.

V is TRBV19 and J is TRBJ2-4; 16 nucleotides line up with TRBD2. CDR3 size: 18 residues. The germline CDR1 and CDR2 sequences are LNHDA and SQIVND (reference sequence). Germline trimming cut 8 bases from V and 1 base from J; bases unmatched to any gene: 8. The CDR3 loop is CASSGLAGGQGAKNIQYF. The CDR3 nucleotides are TGTGCCAGTTCGGGACTAGCGGGAGGGCAGGGGGCCAAAAACATTCAGTACTTC.

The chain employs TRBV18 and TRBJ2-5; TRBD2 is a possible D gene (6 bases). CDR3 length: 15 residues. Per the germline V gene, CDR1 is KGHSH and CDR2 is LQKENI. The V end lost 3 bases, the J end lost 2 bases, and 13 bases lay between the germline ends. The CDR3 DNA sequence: TGTGCCAGCTCACCTCGGTCCCGGGGGCAAGAGACCCAGTACTTC. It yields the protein CASSPRSRGQETQYF.

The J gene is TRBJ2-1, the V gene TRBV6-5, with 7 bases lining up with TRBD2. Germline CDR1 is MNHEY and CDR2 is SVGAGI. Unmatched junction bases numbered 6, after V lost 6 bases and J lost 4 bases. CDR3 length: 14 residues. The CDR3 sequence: CASRIAGGYNEQFF. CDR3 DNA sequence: TGTGCCAGCAGGATAGCGGGTGGATACAATGAGCAGTTCTTC.

The DNA of the CDR3 is TGTGCCAGCAGCCAGATAGCGGGAAGGTCAGATACGCAGTATTTT. Its translation: CASSQIAGRSDTQYF. The V gene is TRBV28, the J gene TRBJ2-3; 8 bases match TRBD2. CDR3 length: 15 amino acids. Germline assignment: CDR1 MDHEN and CDR2 SYDVKM. The V and J ends lost 6 bases and 4 bases, in that order; junction bases with no gene match: 9.

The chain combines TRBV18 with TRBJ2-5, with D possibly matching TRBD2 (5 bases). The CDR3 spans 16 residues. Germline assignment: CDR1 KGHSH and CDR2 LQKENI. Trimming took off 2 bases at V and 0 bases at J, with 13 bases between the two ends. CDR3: CASSPFLGGDQETQYF. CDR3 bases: TGTGCCAGCTCACCATTCCTAGGAGGAGACCAAGAGACCCAGTACTTC. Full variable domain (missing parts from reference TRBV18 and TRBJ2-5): NAGVMQNPRHLVRRRGQEARLRCSPMKGHSHVYWYRQLPEEGLKFMVYLQKENIIDESGMPKERFSAEFPKEGPSILRIQQVVRGDSAAYFCASSPFLGGDQETQYFGPGTRLLVL.

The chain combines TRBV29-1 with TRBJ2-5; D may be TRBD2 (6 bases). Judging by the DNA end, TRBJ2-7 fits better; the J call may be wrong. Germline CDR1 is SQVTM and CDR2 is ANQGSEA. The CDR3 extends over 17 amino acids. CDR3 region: CSVGGDRRGQPTYEQYF. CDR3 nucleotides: TGCAGCGTCGGGGGTGATCGACGCGGACAACCGACCTACGAGCAGTACTTC.

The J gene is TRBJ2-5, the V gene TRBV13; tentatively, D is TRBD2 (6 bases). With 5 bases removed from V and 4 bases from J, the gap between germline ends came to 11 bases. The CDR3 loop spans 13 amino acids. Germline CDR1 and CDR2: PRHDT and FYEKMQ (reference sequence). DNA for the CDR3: TGTGCCAGCAGCATCCACGGGGGAGAGACCCAGTACTTC. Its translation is CASSIHGGETQYF.

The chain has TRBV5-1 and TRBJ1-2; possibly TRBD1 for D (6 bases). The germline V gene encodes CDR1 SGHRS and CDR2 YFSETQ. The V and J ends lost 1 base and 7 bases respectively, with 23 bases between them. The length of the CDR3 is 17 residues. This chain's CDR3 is CASSLNNTGTPSLGYTF. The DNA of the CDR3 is TGCGCCAGCAGCTTGAACAACACAGGGACCCCCTCGCTTGGCTACACCTTC.

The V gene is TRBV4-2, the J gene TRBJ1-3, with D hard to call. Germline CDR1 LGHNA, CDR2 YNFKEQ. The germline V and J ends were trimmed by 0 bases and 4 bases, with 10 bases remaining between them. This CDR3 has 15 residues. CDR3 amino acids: CASSQDVGRGNTIYF. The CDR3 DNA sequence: TGTGCCAGCAGCCAAGACGTGGGCAGGGGAAACACCATATATTTT.

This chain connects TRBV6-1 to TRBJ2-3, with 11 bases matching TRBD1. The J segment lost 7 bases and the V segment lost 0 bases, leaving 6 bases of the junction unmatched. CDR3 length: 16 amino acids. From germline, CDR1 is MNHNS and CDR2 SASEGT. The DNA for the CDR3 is TGTGCCAGCAGTGAAGCGCTGGGACAGGGGGGAAATACGCAGTATTTT. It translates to CASSEALGQGGNTQYF.

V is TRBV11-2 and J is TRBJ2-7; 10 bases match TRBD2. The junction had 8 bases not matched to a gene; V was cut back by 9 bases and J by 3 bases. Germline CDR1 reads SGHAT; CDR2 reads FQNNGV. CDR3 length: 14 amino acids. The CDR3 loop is CASSTSGAIYEQYF. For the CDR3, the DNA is TGTGCCAGTAGTACTAGCGGGGCGATCTACGAGCAGTACTTC.

The chain's CDR3 is CASSIYWGARKDQPQHF. As DNA, the CDR3 is TGTGCCAGTAGTATTTATTGGGGGGCTCGAAAGGATCAGCCCCAGCATTTT. The genes are TRBV19 and TRBJ1-5, with D possibly matching TRBD1 (6 bases). The ends were cut back, 3 bases at V and 5 bases at J, with 20 bases in the middle. The CDR3 totals 17 residues. Germline V gene data show CDR1 as LNHDA and CDR2 as SQIVND (reference sequence).

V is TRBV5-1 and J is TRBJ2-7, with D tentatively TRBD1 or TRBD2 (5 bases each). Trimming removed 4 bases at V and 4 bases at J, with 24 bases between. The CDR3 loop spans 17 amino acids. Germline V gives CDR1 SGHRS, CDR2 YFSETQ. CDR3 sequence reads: CASSPPPIKLEGYEQYF. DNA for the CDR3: TGCGCCAGCAGCCCACCCCCGATAAAGCTAGAGGGGTACGAGCAGTACTTC.

CDR3 nucleotides: TGTGCCAGCAGCTTAGACGACAGCTCCTACGAGCAGTACTTC. This encodes CASSLDDSSYEQYF. This chain connects TRBV7-2 to TRBJ2-7, with a tentative D call TRBD1 (5 bases). The CDR3 extends over 14 amino acids. Trimming took off 1 base at V and 0 bases at J, with 7 bases between the two ends. Germline CDR1 is SGHTA and CDR2 is FQGNSA.

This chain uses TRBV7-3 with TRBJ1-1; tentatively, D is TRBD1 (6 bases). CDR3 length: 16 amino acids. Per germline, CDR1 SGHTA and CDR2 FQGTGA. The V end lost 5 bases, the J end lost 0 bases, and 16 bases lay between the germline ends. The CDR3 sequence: CASSPGHGGLNTEAFF. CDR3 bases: TGTGCCAGCAGCCCCGGCCATGGGGGGCTGAACACTGAAGCTTTCTTT.

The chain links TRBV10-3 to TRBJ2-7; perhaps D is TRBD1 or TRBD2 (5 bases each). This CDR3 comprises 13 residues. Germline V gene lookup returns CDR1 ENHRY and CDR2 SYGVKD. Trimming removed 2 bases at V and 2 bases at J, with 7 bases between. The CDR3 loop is CAISEGDAYEQYF. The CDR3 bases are TGTGCCATCAGTGAGGGGGACGCCTACGAGCAGTACTTC.

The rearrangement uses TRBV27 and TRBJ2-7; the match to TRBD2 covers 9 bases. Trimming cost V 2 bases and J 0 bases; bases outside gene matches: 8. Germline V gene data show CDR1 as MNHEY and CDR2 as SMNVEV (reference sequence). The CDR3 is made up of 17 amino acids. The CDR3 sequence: CASSLRRLAESSYEQYF. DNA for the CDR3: TGTGCCAGCAGTTTACGCCGACTAGCGGAAAGCTCCTACGAGCAGTACTTC.

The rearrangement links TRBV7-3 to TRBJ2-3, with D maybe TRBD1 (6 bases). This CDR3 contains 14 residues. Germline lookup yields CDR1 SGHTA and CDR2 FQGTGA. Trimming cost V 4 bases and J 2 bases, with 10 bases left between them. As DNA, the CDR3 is TGTGCCAGCAGCTCAGGACAGCACACAGATACGCAGTATTTT. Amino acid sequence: CASSSGQHTDTQYF. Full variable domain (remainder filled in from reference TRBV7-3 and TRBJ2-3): GAGVSQTPSNKVTEKGKYVELRCDPISGHTALYWYRQSLGQGPEFLIYFQGTGAADDSGLPNDRFFAVRPEGSVSTLKIQRTERGDSAVYLCASSSGQHTDTQYFGPGTRLTVL.

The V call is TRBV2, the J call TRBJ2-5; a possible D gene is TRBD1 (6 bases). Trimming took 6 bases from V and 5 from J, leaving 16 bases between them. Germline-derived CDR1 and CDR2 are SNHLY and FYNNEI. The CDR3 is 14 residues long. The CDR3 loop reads CASRGDRRGETQYF. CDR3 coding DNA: TGTGCCAGCAGAGGAGATAGAAGGGGGGAGACCCAGTACTTC.

CDR3 sequence: CASSKEAGSYEQYF. The CDR3 nucleotides are TGTGCCAGCAGTAAAGAGGCGGGCTCCTACGAGCAGTACTTC. The V and J genes are TRBV2 and TRBJ2-7, with D perhaps TRBD2 (5 bases). V was clipped by 5 bases and J by 0 bases, with 11 bases between them. CDR3 length equals 14 residues. The germline V gene has CDR1 SNHLY and CDR2 FYNNEI.

The CDR3 DNA sequence: TGCGCCAGCAGCCGGATACAGGGAGGTATTGAAAAACTGTTTTTT. This sequence encodes CASSRIQGGIEKLFF. The chain is built from TRBV5-1 and TRBJ1-4; D possibly corresponds to TRBD1 (6 bases). This CDR3 region has 15 residues. CDR1 SGHRS and CDR2 YFSETQ come from the germline V gene. Between the trimmed V and J ends, which lost 4 bases and 7 bases, there was a span of 17 bases.